This T cell receptor beta chain was found in a study of immune evolution from preneoplasia to lung adenocarcinoma. Sequencing was performed with immunoSEQ multiplex PCR; in TCRdb, only in-frame clones are kept and a portion is missing. The data hold around 11,000 clones, with under 90% observed a single time. This CDR3 spans 16 amino acids. Looked up from germline, CDR1 is SGHRS and CDR2 is YFSETQ. Trimming took 3 bases from V and 0 from J, leaving 10 bases between them. Sequencing was carried out using FFPE minimally invasive lung adenocarcinoma tissue. The chain uses TRBV5-1 and TRBJ2-6; the D gene is possibly TRBD2 (5 bases). This receptor was obtained from a person aged 70 to 85 with lung adenocarcinoma. CDR3 in DNA: TGCGCCAGCAGCTGGACTTTCGGCTCTGGGGCCAACGTCCTGACTTTC. It translates to CASSWTFGSGANVLTF.